The source of this T cell receptor beta chain is a study of graft-versus-host responses after intestinal transplantation. For the study at large: Recipients got multivisceral, liver-intestinal, or isolated intestinal transplants. The whole recipient group had anti-thymocyte globulin induction followed by tacrolimus and steroids for approximately three years. Whole-study results and caveats: Levels of circulating GvH clones at their peak were associated with early post-transplant HvG declines. Investigators detected GvH clones in recipient marrow, with some emerging earlier in ileum or blood.

To note about this clone: Its target is not known.

Measured with immunoSEQ multiplex PCR; TCRdb has only the in-frame clones, and not every one. This table has about 130,000 clones, approximately 92% appearing once. CDR1 and CDR2 (germline): KGHSH, LQKENI. V dropped 3 bases and J dropped 7 bases, with 18 bases sitting between them. The CDR3 sequence is 15 residues long. The source of this sequence is a human donor who received an intestinal transplant. The rearrangement links TRBV18 to TRBJ1-1; D remains ambiguous. This specimen was unstimulated CD4+ T cells sorted from spleen or lymph node cells, taken before intestinal transplant. The CDR3 DNA is TGTGCCAGCTCACCTCGGAAGGGCTTCTCCGTTGAAGCTTTCTTT. Translating gives CASSPRKGFSVEAFF.